This T cell receptor beta chain was captured by sequencing in a study of blood T cell repertoires in COVID-19. Study-level information: Samples taken during acute and convalescent COVID-19 were collected in the United States, Italy and Spain. The cDNA or gDNA used as material had been derived from T cells, B-cell-depleted T cells, or PBMCs.

How the authors handled the data: Counts of nucleated cells, estimated from reference gene primer amplification, were obtained. Sequencing was performed with immunoSEQ multiplex PCR; in TCRdb, only in-frame clones are kept and a portion is missing. The V and J calls and clone size are taken from that table; D and trimming were inferred from the DNA. The top ten hold approximately 5.6% of the sample, which has around 120,000 clones, approximately 80% seen once. V lost 1 base, J lost 2 bases, and 7 bases stayed unmatched. The CDR3 has 16 residues. Germline CDR1 reads SGHNT; CDR2 reads YENEEA. This clone was seen just once.

The material sequenced was peripheral blood. The chain uses TRBV11-3 and TRBJ2-5, with 7 bases aligning to TRBD2. This clonotype was obtained from a man between 65 and 85 years old with acute or convalescent COVID-19. Here the CDR3 DNA reads TGTGCCAGCAGCTTAGGGAAAGCGGGACTTCAAGAGACCCAGTACTTC. It specifies CASSLGKAGLQETQYF.